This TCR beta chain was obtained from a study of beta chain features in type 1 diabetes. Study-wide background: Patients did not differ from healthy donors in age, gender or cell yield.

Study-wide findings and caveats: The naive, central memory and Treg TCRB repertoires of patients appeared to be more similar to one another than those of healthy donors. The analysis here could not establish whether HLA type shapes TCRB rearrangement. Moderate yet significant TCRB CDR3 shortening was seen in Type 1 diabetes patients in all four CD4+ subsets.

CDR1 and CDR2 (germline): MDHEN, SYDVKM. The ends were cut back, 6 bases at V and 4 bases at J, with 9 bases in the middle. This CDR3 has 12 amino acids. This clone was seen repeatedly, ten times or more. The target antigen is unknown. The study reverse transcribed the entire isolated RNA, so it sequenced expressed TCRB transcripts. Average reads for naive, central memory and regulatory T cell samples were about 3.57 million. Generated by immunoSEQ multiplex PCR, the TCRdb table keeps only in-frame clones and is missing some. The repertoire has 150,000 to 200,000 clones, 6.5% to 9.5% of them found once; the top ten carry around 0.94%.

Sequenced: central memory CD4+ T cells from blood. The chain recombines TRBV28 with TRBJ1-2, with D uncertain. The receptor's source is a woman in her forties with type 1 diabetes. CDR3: CASSRGVYGYTF. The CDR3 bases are TGTGCCAGCAGCCGCGGGGTCTATGGCTACACCTTC.